Sequencing of this T cell receptor (beta chain) was carried out in a study of T cells in Graves' hyperthyroidism and ophthalmopathy. Regarding the study as a whole: Ophthalmopathy prediction by the model preceded onset by a median about 6 months.

The CDR3 has 13 residues. Germline CDR1 reads SGHVS; CDR2 reads FQNEAQ. V was cut by 5 bases and J by 2 bases, with 10 bases left in between. Amplified TCR beta CDR3 regions derived from RNA transcripts. The HTBI set primed first-round TCR CDR3 RT-PCR. From the multiplex PCR reads, TCRdb called clonotypes with MiXCR, one entry per CDR3 protein. The repertoire holds some 740,000 distinct CDR3 sequences, with 14% as singletons. A lack of ophthalmopathy progression within 18 months defined stable Graves' hyperthyroidism. PBMCs were derived from roughly 10 ml fresh peripheral blood. On this clonotype itself: The antigen is unknown.

The rearrangement links TRBV7-8 to TRBJ2-7, with unresolved D. The TCR sequence derives from a woman between 18 and 29 years old with Graves' hyperthyroidism. Material for sequencing was blood. CDR3 in amino acids: CASSRVDTYEQYF. The DNA for the CDR3 is TGTGCCAGCAGCCGGGTAGATACCTACGAGCAGTACTTC.